Listed below are T cell receptor beta chains from one sample, sequenced in a study of Graves' ophthalmopathy and Graves' hyperthyroidism. Using its own MiXCR run on the multiplex PCR reads, TCRdb lists one record per CDR3 protein. The sample gives about 400,000 distinct CDR3 sequences, 15% of which show up once; 5.5% to 7% is in the top ten. The sequencing input was peripheral blood. These receptors originate from a woman aged 18-29 years with stable Graves' hyperthyroidism. Each CDR3 is given with its conserved first and last residue. A D gene is named only where the DNA matches it firmly. A clone size is listed for some rows: how often the clone was seen (once, few, many), or a class if it is expanded.

V	J	size	D	DNA	CDR3
TRBV4-1	TRBJ1-2	many	.	TGCGCCAGCAGCCAAAATCCCTCTGATGGCTACACCTTC	CASSQNPSDGYTF
TRBV24-1	TRBJ2-2	many	.	TGTGCCACCAGTGATTCGAATATAGACCAGGGGTACACCGGGGAGCTGTTTTTT	CATSDSNIDQGYTGELFF
TRBV6-1	TRBJ2-5	many	.	TGTGCCAGCAACGTAGGGGGGGAGACCCAGTACTTC	CASNVGGETQYF
TRBV12-3/TRBV12-4	TRBJ2-7	many	.	TGTGCCAGCACGGGGGCGAAGGGTCTCTACGAGCAGTACTTC	CASTGAKGLYEQYF
TRBV12-3/TRBV12-4	TRBJ2-5	few	TRBD2	TGTGCCAGCAGTTCCAGATCGGGGGGGCGAGAGACCCAGTACTTC	CASSSRSGGRETQYF
TRBV5-1	TRBJ2-7	.	TRBD2	TGCGCCAGCAGCTTTGGGGAACTAGCGGGAGTATTCTACGAGCAGTACTTC	CASSFGELAGVFYEQYF
TRBV7-8	TRBJ1-2	many	.	TGTGCCAGCAGGGCCAACAAGAGGGGAGGTGGTAACTATGGCTACACCTTC	CASRANKRGGGNYGYTF
TRBV6-2/TRBV6-3	TRBJ2-7	many	.	TGTGCCAGCAACGGACCACATACCGCCTACGAGCAGTACTTC	CASNGPHTAYEQYF
TRBV2	TRBJ2-3	few	.	TGTGCCAGGCAAGGGTCAAGGGAAGATCGGAGGACAGATACGCAGTATTTT	CARQGSREDRRTDTQYF
TRBV7-9	TRBJ2-5	few	TRBD1	TGTGCCAGCAGCTCGGGACAGGGACTACTAGAAGAGACCCAGTACTTC	CASSSGQGLLEETQYF
TRBV20-1	TRBJ1-1	many	.	TGCAGTGCTAGAAGGACAGACGAAGCTTTCTTT	CSARRTDEAFF
TRBV6-1	TRBJ1-5	many	.	TGTGCCAGCACCCCGACAGCGAGCAATCAGCCCCAGCATTTT	CASTPTASNQPQHF
TRBV25-1	TRBJ2-2	many	.	TGTGCCAGCAGTGAAATGGGGACACGGGGTGCCGGGGAGCTGTTTTTT	CASSEMGTRGAGELFF
TRBV20-1	TRBJ2-7	many	.	TGCAGTGCTCCGGGGGACACGAGCTACGAGCAGTACTTC	CSAPGDTSYEQYF
TRBV5-1	TRBJ2-7	many	TRBD1	TGCGCCAGCAGCTCGGACAGGAGCTCCTACGAGCAGTACTTC	CASSSDRSSYEQYF
TRBV6-2/TRBV6-3	TRBJ2-5	many	.	TGTGCCAGCAGTTACTCGACACTAGGTCCTAGCGCGGCCCAGTACTTC	CASSYSTLGPSAAQYF
TRBV2	TRBJ1-5	.	TRBD1	TGTGCCAAGGGAGCACCAGGGGGTAATCAGCCCCAGCATTTT	CAKGAPGGNQPQHF
TRBV27	TRBJ1-6	many	TRBD1	TGTGCCAGCAGCCGACAGGGGCCGAGCTCCTATAATTCACCCCTCCACTTT	CASSRQGPSSYNSPLHF
TRBV2	TRBJ2-4	many	TRBD2	TGTGCCAGCAGTGAAGGGGGGGGAGGACAGTACTTC	CASSEGGGGQYF
TRBV7-6	TRBJ1-6	.	.	TGTGCCAGCAGCTTAGCGGGACTCTCCTATAATTCACCCCTCCACTTT	CASSLAGLSYNSPLHF
TRBV19	TRBJ2-6	.	TRBD1	TGTGCCAGTAGTATCGATCAGGGGGCGTCTGGGGCCAACGTCCTGACTTTC	CASSIDQGASGANVLTF
TRBV5-6	TRBJ2-7	few	TRBD1	TGTGCCAGCACCGGGGACAGGGCGGGCTACGAGCAGTACTTC	CASTGDRAGYEQYF
TRBV13	TRBJ1-2	many	.	TGTGCCAGCAGCGAATTAGGGGGGAGGAACTATGGCTACACCTTC	CASSELGGRNYGYTF
TRBV7-2	TRBJ1-6	many	TRBD1	TGTGCCAGCAGCTACCTTACAGGGGGCTATAATTCACCCCTCCACTTT	CASSYLTGGYNSPLHF